These 15 T cell receptor beta chains came from one sample sequenced in a study of cytomegalovirus exposure and HLA in healthy donors. The PCR used 60 Vbeta and 13 Jbeta primers. Method: immunoSEQ multiplex PCR; TCRdb's copy keeps in-frame clones and lacks some. The data show approximately 140,000 clones, with around 80% seen just once and approximately 1.7% held by the top ten. Sequenced: PBMCs. These receptors all come from a woman aged 40 to 50 in good health and CMV-seronegative.

This clone was seen only a few times. V and J are TRBV18 and TRBJ1-2; 9 positions agree with TRBD1. Germline V lookup: CDR1 KGHSH, CDR2 LQKENI. The CDR3 is 14 amino acids. The trim removed 8 bases at V and 7 bases at J, leaving 11 bases unmatched. The DNA for the CDR3 is TGTGCCAGCAGCCCCGGGACAGGGCGGGTTGGCTACACCTTC. It encodes CASSPGTGRVGYTF.

The rearrangement uses TRBV28 and TRBJ2-7; D possibly corresponds to TRBD1 (6 bases). CDR3 length equals 15 residues. The germline V gene encodes CDR1 MDHEN and CDR2 SYDVKM. V gave up 8 bases and J gave up 0 bases, with 17 bases separating them. The CDR3 sequence is CASCLGLGGSYEQYF. The CDR3, as DNA: TGTGCCAGCTGCCTGGGGCTAGGGGGCTCCTACGAGCAGTACTTC.

This sequence joins TRBV30 and TRBJ1-4; D might be TRBD1 (6 bases). Trimming removed 4 bases from V and 0 bases from J, with 12 bases in between. Germline values: CDR1 GTSNPN, CDR2 SVGIG (reference sequence). The CDR3 sequence is 15 residues long. The chain's CDR3 is CAWKGVGTTNEKLFF. For the CDR3, the DNA is TGTGCCTGGAAGGGGGTCGGGACAACTAATGAAAAACTGTTTTTT.

This clone was detected a few times. The chain employs TRBV28 and TRBJ2-3; 14 bases line up with TRBD2. Trimming at V came to 5 bases and at J to 0 bases, leaving 4 bases not matched to a gene. Germline assignment: CDR1 MDHEN and CDR2 SYDVKM. This CDR3 has 17 amino acids. In DNA, the CDR3 is TGTGCCAGCAGTGGACTAGCGGGAGGTTTGAGCACAGATACGCAGTATTTT. It encodes CASSGLAGGLSTDTQYF.

The CDR3 is CSVEAGVGNEQFF. The DNA for the CDR3 is TGCAGCGTTGAGGCAGGGGTGGGCAATGAGCAGTTCTTC. This chain connects TRBV29-1 to TRBJ2-1; D is possibly TRBD1 (6 bases). This CDR3 has 13 amino acids. V was shortened by 3 bases and J by 6 bases, with 12 bases between the two germline ends. Germline loops: CDR1 SQVTM, CDR2 ANQGSEA.

This clone showed up just a few times. The chain has TRBV30 and TRBJ2-7, with D tentatively TRBD1 (6 bases). The CDR3 loop spans 12 amino acids. Germline V gene data show CDR1 as GTSNPN and CDR2 as SVGIG (reference sequence). V lost 3 bases and J 5 bases, leaving 11 bases between the germline ends. The DNA of the CDR3 is TGTGCCTGGAGCAGGGGTGAGCACGAGCAGTACTTC. Translating gives CAWSRGEHEQYF.

The chain recombines TRBV28 with TRBJ1-3; 9 nucleotides line up with TRBD1. V was clipped by 6 bases and J by 5 bases; unmatched bases: 5. Per germline, CDR1 MDHEN and CDR2 SYDVKM. The CDR3 extends over 14 amino acids. The CDR3 DNA reads as TGTGCCAGCAGGGGACAGGGCGATAGAAACACCATATATTTT. This gives the protein CASRGQGDRNTIYF.

The sample holds one count of this clone. J is TRBJ2-4 and V is TRBV6-6; 9 bases align to TRBD1. In germline, CDR1 is MNHNY, CDR2 SVGAGI (reference sequence). The CDR3 spans 16 residues. Losses at the gene ends were 5 bases for V and 8 bases for J; bases not matched to a gene: 13. The DNA for the CDR3 is TGTGCCAGCAGTCCTACCACAGGGGGCGCGTCCGACATTCAGTACTTC. It is translated as CASSPTTGGASDIQYF.

In this sample, this clone turned up once. V gene TRBV30 combines with J gene TRBJ2-2, with 11 bases lining up with TRBD2. V lost 0 bases, J lost 1 base, and 7 bases stayed unmatched. This CDR3 region has 18 residues. The germline V gene has CDR1 GTSNPN and CDR2 SVGIG (reference sequence). The DNA of the CDR3 is TGTGCCTGGAGTGTAGTGACTAGCGGGACCCTGAACACCGGGGAGCTGTTTTTT. Translated: CAWSVVTSGTLNTGELFF.

This rearrangement joins TRBV7-8 to TRBJ2-7; D is undetermined. Trimming stripped 4 bases from V and 0 bases from J, with 7 bases between. The CDR3 consists of 13 residues. Germline lookup yields CDR1 SGHVS and CDR2 FQNEAQ. CDR3 amino acids: CASSSTASYEQYF. In DNA form, the CDR3 reads TGTGCCAGCAGCTCTACAGCCTCCTACGAGCAGTACTTC.

This clone was recorded a few times. The chain recombines TRBV5-1 with TRBJ2-1; 10 bases line up with TRBD2. V lost 0 bases to trimming and J lost 10 bases; unmatched junction nucleotides: 4. Germline V gene data show CDR1 as SGHRS and CDR2 as YFSETQ. The CDR3 has 14 amino acids. The CDR3 sequence is CASSLGTSGQEQFF. The CDR3 DNA reads as TGCGCCAGCAGCTTGGGGACTAGCGGACAGGAGCAGTTCTTC.

J is TRBJ2-3 and V is TRBV9, with TRBD1 matching 10 bases. J was trimmed by 6 bases and V by 0 bases; bases with no gene match: 1. The CDR3 has 14 amino acids. Germline lookup yields CDR1 SGDLS and CDR2 YYNGEE. CDR3 sequence reads: CASSVGTGGDTQYF. The CDR3 region has the DNA TGTGCCAGCAGCGTAGGGACAGGGGGGGATACGCAGTATTTT.

The V gene is TRBV6-1, the J gene TRBJ2-3, with D possibly matching TRBD2 (6 bases). This CDR3 comprises 16 residues. V lost 2 bases to trimming and J lost 3 bases, with 15 bases between them. Germline CDR1 is MNHNS and CDR2 is SASEGT. The CDR3 region is CASSEWGGTATDTQYF. CDR3 nucleotide sequence: TGTGCCAGCAGTGAATGGGGCGGGACGGCGACAGATACGCAGTATTTT.

This chain connects TRBV25-1 to TRBJ2-2, with a weak D call TRBD2 (6 bases). The ends were cut back, 2 bases at V and 1 base at J, with 8 bases in the middle. This CDR3 contains 15 residues. Germline values: CDR1 MGHDK, CDR2 SYGVNS. The CDR3 DNA sequence: TGTGCCAGCAGTGAAGGGGACTGGAACACCGGGGAGCTGTTTTTT. It yields the protein CASSEGDWNTGELFF.

The chain joins TRBV28 to TRBJ1-5; D is possibly TRBD1 (6 bases). The CDR3 has 16 amino acids. The V and J ends lost 6 bases and 3 bases respectively, with 18 bases between them. From germline, CDR1 is MDHEN and CDR2 SYDVKM. As DNA, the CDR3 is TGTGCCAGCAGACTCGGACAGAGGAGCATCAATCAGCCCCAGCATTTT. This codes for CASRLGQRSINQPQHF.